By its share, the clone carrying this T cell receptor beta chain is medium-sized. This sample was included in a study of metastatic and nonmetastatic thyroid tumors. V dropped 7 bases and J dropped 8 bases, with 23 bases sitting between them. This CDR3 has 15 residues. The germline CDR1 and CDR2 sequences are MGHDK and SYGVNS. Using MiXCR, TCRdb reanalyzed the PCR reads. Altogether about 14,000 clones are present, more than 20% being singletons, with the ten largest covering around 8%. Thyroid surgery had not been preceded by any treatment in any patient. This rearrangement joins TRBV25-1 to TRBJ1-2; weak D call: TRBD1 (5 bases). What was sequenced was blood. This clonotype was sampled from a female donor with papillary thyroid cancer or a benign thyroid nodule (not recorded which). Some clones in this sample may be carry-over from other donors' samples. This CDR3 reads CASTPSPPAGNGYTF. CDR3 bases: TGTGCCAGCACCCCCTCCCCACCGGCAGGGAACGGCTACACCTTC.